This passage covers 8 T cell receptor beta chains from one sample sequenced in a study of cytomegalovirus exposure and HLA in healthy donors. Both 60 Vbeta primers and 13 Jbeta primers went into the PCR. Libraries were prepared by immunoSEQ multiplex PCR; TCRdb keeps only in-frame clonotypes and omits some of them. The sample lists around 130,000 clones, 75% to 90% occurring once. The sample was PBMCs. Every receptor here comes from a man aged 40-55 years in good health and CMV-seronegative.

The rearrangement uses TRBV6-6 and TRBJ1-2, with a possible D match to TRBD1 (5 bases). The CDR3 is made up of 15 amino acids. CDR1 MNHNY and CDR2 SVGAGI come from the germline V gene (reference sequence). V shed 0 bases and J shed 7 bases, with 15 bases lying between them. The CDR3: CASSYSSTGERGYTF. Here the CDR3 DNA reads TGTGCCAGCAGTTACTCTTCCACGGGGGAGCGTGGCTACACCTTC.

This chain connects TRBV7-2 to TRBJ2-3; 14 bases agree with TRBD2. V shed 4 bases and J 7 bases; nucleotides not matched to a gene: 7. CDR3 length equals 16 residues. CDR1 and CDR2 from the germline V gene are SGHTA and FQGNSA. CDR3 nucleotides: TGTGCCAGCAGCTCACGACTAGCGGGGGGGCCAAATACGCAGTATTTT. Translation gives CASSSRLAGGPNTQYF. Full variable domain (remainder filled in from reference TRBV7-2 and TRBJ2-3): GAGVSQSPSNKVTEKGKDVELRCDPISGHTALYWYRQSLGQGLEFLIYFQGNSAPDKSGLPSDRFSAERTGGSVSTLTIQRTQQEDSAVYLCASSSRLAGGPNTQYFGPGTRLTVL.

This sequence joins TRBV7-3 and TRBJ1-2; TRBD1 matches 7 bases. This CDR3 spans 14 amino acids. V was clipped by 0 bases and J by 3 bases; unmatched bases: 1. Germline CDR1 SGHTA, CDR2 FQGTGA. The CDR3: CASSLTGGDYGYTF. DNA for the CDR3: TGTGCCAGCAGCTTAACAGGGGGCGACTATGGCTACACCTTC.

This chain connects TRBV7-8 to TRBJ2-7; 12 bases align to TRBD1. The CDR3 sequence is 15 residues long. Trimming at V came to 3 bases and at J to 7 bases, leaving 7 bases not matched to a gene. Germline loops: CDR1 SGHVS, CDR2 FQNEAQ. CDR3: CASSLGQGAHLEQYF. The CDR3 DNA reads TGTGCCAGCAGCTTGGGACAGGGGGCCCACCTAGAGCAGTACTTC.

This chain connects TRBV7-9 to TRBJ2-1, with 7 bases aligning to TRBD2. CDR1 is SEHNR, CDR2 FQNEAQ, per germline (reference sequence). V lost 6 bases, J lost 3 bases, and 5 bases stayed unmatched. The CDR3 contains 14 residues. The CDR3 DNA reads as TGTGCCAGCAGACCTGCGGGGGTCTACAATGAGCAGTTCTTC. Residues: CASRPAGVYNEQFF.

V gene TRBV7-6 combines with J gene TRBJ1-4, with D maybe TRBD1 (6 bases). V was cut by 5 bases and J by 0 bases, with 13 bases left in between. This CDR3 contains 16 residues. Per germline, CDR1 SGHVS and CDR2 FNYEAQ. The CDR3 protein is CASSQGQIATNEKLFF. As DNA, the CDR3 is TGTGCCAGCAGCCAAGGACAGATTGCAACTAATGAAAAACTGTTTTTT.

V usage is TRBV12-5 and J usage is TRBJ2-1; TRBD1 matches 7 bases. J lost 6 bases, V lost 6 bases, and 2 bases had no gene match. The CDR3 covers 12 residues. Germline V gives CDR1 LGHNT, CDR2 FRNRAP. Here the CDR3 reads CASGRDSNEQFF. The DNA for the CDR3 is TGTGCTAGTGGCCGGGACAGCAATGAGCAGTTCTTC. The variable domain in full, completed from reference TRBV12-5 and TRBJ2-1, reads DARVTQTPRHKVTEMGQEVTMRCQPILGHNTVFWYRQTMMQGLELLAYFRNRAPLDDSGMPKDRFSAEMPDATLATLKIQPSEPRDSAVYFCASGRDSNEQFFGPGTRLTVL.

The V gene is TRBV18, the J gene TRBJ2-4; D might be TRBD2 (5 bases). Germline CDR1 reads KGHSH; CDR2 reads LQKENI. This CDR3 is built from 12 residues. V lost 3 bases and J 8 bases, leaving 8 bases between the germline ends. The CDR3 is CASSPVGDIQYF. CDR3 nucleotide sequence: TGTGCCAGCTCACCCGTCGGGGACATTCAGTACTTC.